Here is one TCR beta chain with its context. Its specificity is unknown. Deletions cut 0 bases from V and 3 bases from J, with 8 bases between. CDR3 length: 14 amino acids. Germline CDR1 SQVTM, CDR2 ANQGSEA. MiXCR, applied by TCRdb to the reads, yields one record per CDR3 protein. This sample carries fewer than 850,000 distinct CDR3 sequences, 25% to 30% of them seen once, and the ten largest clones take about 12%. The sample belongs to a study of T cell repertoires in cytomegalovirus infection. The overall study: Selected CMV epitopes included recently identified HLA-C-restricted ones as well as well-studied HLA-B-restricted ones. Public TCR beta signatures were indicative of both CMV infection and a matching HLA type.

Study-wide findings and caveats: The ex vivo response was dominated by HLA-C-restricted CMV-specific TCR beta clonotypes. Summed frequency of public TCR beta families distinguished CMV carriers with the relevant HLA.

Specimen: cultured CD8+ T cells from PBMCs, collected from culture after CMV antigen stimulation. The rearrangement links TRBV29-1 to TRBJ2-2; possible D gene TRBD2, 5 bases. The TCR comes from a human donor in good health (CMV status not recorded). Some clones in this sample may be carry-over from other donors' samples. For the CDR3, the DNA is TGCAGCGTTGAAGAACGGGGAGACACCGGGGAGCTGTTTTTT. Translating gives CSVEERGDTGELFF.